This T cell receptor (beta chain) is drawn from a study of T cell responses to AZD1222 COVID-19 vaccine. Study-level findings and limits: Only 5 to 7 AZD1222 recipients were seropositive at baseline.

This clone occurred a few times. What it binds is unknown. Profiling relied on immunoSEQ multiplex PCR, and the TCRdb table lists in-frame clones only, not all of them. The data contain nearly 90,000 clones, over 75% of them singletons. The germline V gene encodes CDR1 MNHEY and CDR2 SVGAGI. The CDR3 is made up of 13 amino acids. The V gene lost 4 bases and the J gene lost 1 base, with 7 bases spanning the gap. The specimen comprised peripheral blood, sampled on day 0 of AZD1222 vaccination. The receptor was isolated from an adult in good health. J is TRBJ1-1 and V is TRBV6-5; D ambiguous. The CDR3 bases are TGTGCCAGCAGTTTACAAAGGAACACTGAAGCTTTCTTT. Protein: CASSLQRNTEAFF.